The subject of this entry is one T cell receptor beta chain. As yet, its antigen is unknown. CDR1 and CDR2 from the germline V gene are GTSNPN and SVGIG (reference sequence). The CDR3 extends over 14 amino acids. Trimming removed 1 base at V and 3 bases at J, with 13 bases between. The data stem from a study of blood T cells in healthy people across ages. Broader study findings: Age showed a roughly linear inverse relationship with TCR beta diversity per million T cells.

In each sample, at least 7 million PBMCs were isolated. The second PCR ran about 7 to 12 cycles with a sample-barcoded 5' primer and J-beta primers. The template-switch adaptor, which had 12 random nucleotides, put a tag on each cDNA molecule. From the 5' RACE reads, TCRdb called clonotypes with MiXCR, one entry per CDR3 protein. The table lists about 1 million distinct CDR3 sequences, 35% to 50% of them singletons. The chain employs TRBV30 and TRBJ2-7; perhaps TRBD2 as D (5 bases). Sample: blood. The TCR comes from a woman in her sixties or seventies in good health. The DNA of the CDR3 is TGTGCCTGGAGTGGGACTCCAGCCTACTACGAGCAGTACTTC. It yields the protein CAWSGTPAYYEQYF.